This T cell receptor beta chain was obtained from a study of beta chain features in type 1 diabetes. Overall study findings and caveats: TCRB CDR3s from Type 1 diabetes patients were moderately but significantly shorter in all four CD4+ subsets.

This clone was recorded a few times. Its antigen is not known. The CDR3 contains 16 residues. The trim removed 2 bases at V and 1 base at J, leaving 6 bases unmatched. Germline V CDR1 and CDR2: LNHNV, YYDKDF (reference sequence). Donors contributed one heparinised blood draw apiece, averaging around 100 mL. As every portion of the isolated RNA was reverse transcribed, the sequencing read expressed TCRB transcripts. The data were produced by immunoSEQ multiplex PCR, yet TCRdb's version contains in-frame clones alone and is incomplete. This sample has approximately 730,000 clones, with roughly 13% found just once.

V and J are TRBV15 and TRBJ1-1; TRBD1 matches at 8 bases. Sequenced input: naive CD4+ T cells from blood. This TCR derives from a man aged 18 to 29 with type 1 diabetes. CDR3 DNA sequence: TGTGCCACCAGCAGATCTCCGGGACAGGAGAACACTGAAGCTTTCTTT. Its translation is CATSRSPGQENTEAFF.